This T cell receptor beta chain appears in the sequencing data of a study of blood T cell repertoires in COVID-19. V shed 4 bases and J shed 2 bases, with 9 bases lying between them. This CDR3 has 13 amino acids. Germline CDR1 SGHRS, CDR2 YFSETQ. The repertoire was sequenced with immunoSEQ multiplex PCR; TCRdb's copy has only in-frame clones and lacks some. The profile shows roughly 40,000 clones, roughly 90% of them singletons. This chain connects TRBV5-1 to TRBJ1-1, with a weak D call TRBD1 (6 bases). Sequenced: peripheral blood. This clonotype was sampled from a human donor in a cohort sampled during active COVID-19. The DNA of the CDR3 is TGCGCCAGCAGCCCGGGACAAAACACTGAAGCTTTCTTT. It yields the protein CASSPGQNTEAFF.